The present TCR beta chain was sequenced within a study of regulatory T cells in long-lasting Graves disease (dated by TCRdb to 2020 to 2022). Regarding the research as a whole: In the newly diagnosed Graves' disease group, patients had been taking antithyroid drugs for less than 3 months. Persistent Graves' disease patients were compared with newly diagnosed Graves' disease patients by peripheral blood TCR sequencing and RNA sequencing. The study took place in China and was registered as a clinical trial. A total of roughly 35 samples were covered by TCR sequencing, comprising approximately 13 persistent and around 20 newly diagnosed Graves' disease patients.

According to the germline V gene (reference sequence), CDR1 reads LGHDT and CDR2 reads YNNKEL. V trim: 5 bases; J trim: 4 bases; unmatched bases: 11. The CDR3 holds 17 amino acids from the cysteine to the phenylalanine. Solely the CDR3 DNA is kept, with 51 bases framed from the first base. Library construction relied on multiplex PCR. The sequencing machine was an Illumina HiSeq 4000. TCR beta libraries were built with iRepertoire HTBI primers and Arm-PCR amplification of CDR3 regions. PCR products were gel purified before sequencing. The original pipeline was this. Across samples, approximately 68 TRBV and roughly 15 TRBJ segments were identified and used for gene usage analysis of CDR3 amino acid clonotypes. COPE and FqMerger were used to merge filtered high-quality paired reads into contigs. BLAST was used to align contigs to IMGT TRBV, TRBD and TRBJ reference genes, and CDR3 was defined according to IMGT. Clonotypes above 0.1% frequency were classified as highly expanded clones. Shannon entropy was used to measure repertoire diversity, and the Gini coefficient was used to measure V-J evenness. Public clonotypes were defined as clonotypes shared by more than one individual. The raw public data were reprocessed by TCRdb itself: fastp quality trimming at Q25, MiXCR clonotype calling, in-frame beta chains only. Every distinct CDR3 protein forms one entry, paired with its most common genes and DNA. The V and J calls here are based on TCRdb, not the publication. The sample has 250,000 to 400,000 distinct CDR3 sequences on record, about a sixth of them singletons. The ten largest clones take up about 39% of the sample.

On the study overall, not on this receptor specifically: Persistent disease showed preferential use of TRBV28, TRBJ1-2 and TRBJ2-5, whereas newly diagnosed disease favored TRBV20-1 and TRBJ2-1. Sequencing and analysis were restricted to the TCR beta chain. The small sample size was acknowledged by the authors as a limitation that may reduce accuracy. More public clonotypes were shared among persistent patients (under 3,000) than among newly diagnosed patients (966). Peripheral blood alone was examined, since thyroid tissue, which constituted the primary lesion, could not be accessed. Compared with newly diagnosed patients, persistent Graves' disease patients had lower TCR Shannon entropy and fewer highly expanded clones, which suggests clonal expansion.

The time point label for this specimen denotes: newly diagnosed GD, antithyroid drugs for less than 3 months. RNA was extracted from PBMCs in TRIzol for both TCR sequencing and RNA sequencing. Graves' disease was diagnosed according to American Thyroid Association guidelines. Recruitment of patients was carried out at an endocrinology department in Xi'an, China. From each patient, approximately 9 milliliters of peripheral blood was collected into an EDTA anticoagulant tube. Ficoll Paque Plus density gradient separation was used to isolate PBMCs, and no additional T cell sorting was done. An Agilent 2100 Bioanalyzer and agarose gel were used to assess RNA quality, and a NanoDrop 2000 was used to measure RNA concentration. This clonotype has a count of ten or more. This receptor's antigen is unknown. Qualities for individual bases were not recorded, and no much larger clone is one base off.

The sequencing here drew on peripheral blood mononuclear cells (PBMCs), taken at new diagnosis, from a patient treated with antithyroid drugs. This receptor was taken from a female donor with Graves disease. The sequence links TRBV3-1 to TRBJ2-2; 9 central nucleotides agree with TRBD1. The CDR3 amino acid sequence is: CASSDKGTGRSTGELFF. The nucleotide sequence reads as follows: TGTGCCAGCAGCGACAAGGGGACAGGGAGAAGCACCGGGGAGCTGTTTTTT.